The next 30 T cell receptor beta chains were all read from a single sample in a study of T cells in Graves' hyperthyroidism and ophthalmopathy. TCR beta CDR3 region amplification was performed from RNA transcripts. In the first-round RT-PCR of the TCR CDR3, the HTBI primer set was used. Using its own MiXCR run on the multiplex PCR reads, TCRdb lists one record per CDR3 protein. This sample has some 510,000 distinct CDR3 sequences, with less than 25% found just once. The specimen sequenced was blood. These receptors were obtained from a man younger than 30 with Graves' hyperthyroidism.

CDR3 residues: CASSSGTSGRKEQYF. For the CDR3, the DNA is TGTGCCAGCAGCTCCGGGACTAGCGGACGCAAGGAGCAGTACTTC. The chain carries TRBV5-4 and TRBJ2-7; 11 positions agree with TRBD2. The CDR3 has 15 residues. Germline V CDR1 and CDR2: SGHNT, YYREEE (reference sequence). J was trimmed by 7 bases and V by 3 bases; bases with no gene match: 9.

This clonotype was counted many times. The rearrangement links TRBV12-3 or TRBV12-4 to TRBJ1-1, with D unresolved. V lost 10 bases, J lost 8 bases, and 14 bases lay in between. The CDR3 totals 11 residues. The CDR3 DNA sequence: TGTGCCACCCAGCGGCAGCGAGAAGCTTTCTTT. It is translated as CATQRQREAFF.

The chain has TRBV20-1 and TRBJ2-7; perhaps D is TRBD1 or TRBD2 (5 bases each). This CDR3 spans 12 amino acids. Per the germline V gene, CDR1 is DFQATT and CDR2 is SNEGSKA (reference sequence). V lost 3 bases and J lost 7, with 13 bases in between. CDR3 DNA sequence: TGCAGTGCTAGTAGGGGCCCGGGGGAGCAGTACTTC. This translates into CSASRGPGEQYF.

The chain joins TRBV6-2 or TRBV6-3 to TRBJ1-6; 8 bases align to TRBD1. Looked up from germline, CDR1 is MNHEY and CDR2 is SVGEGT. The V and J ends lost 6 bases and 5 bases, in that order; junction bases with no gene match: 18. The CDR3 runs to 19 residues. The CDR3 bases are TGTGCCAGCAGAGCCATCCGGGACAGGAGGAGGATCAATAATTCACCCCTCCACTTT. Translating gives CASRAIRDRRRINNSPLHF.

This clonotype has a single count. This CDR3 reads CSVFQVEGGRNGYTF. The CDR3 coding sequence is TGCAGCGTCTTCCAAGTCGAGGGGGGGAGGAATGGCTACACCTTC. The V and J genes are TRBV29-1 and TRBJ1-2; maybe TRBD1 (6 bases). The germline V gene has CDR1 SQVTM and CDR2 ANQGSEA. The CDR3 covers 15 residues. The V and J ends lost 6 bases and 6 bases respectively, with 23 bases between them.

This clonotype was detected many times. The chain's CDR3 is CASSLSGLQETQYF. CDR3 DNA: TGTGCCAGCAGTTTATCCGGGCTCCAAGAGACCCAGTACTTC. V and J are TRBV28 and TRBJ2-5; no reliable D call. The CDR3 is 14 residues long. V was clipped by 1 base and J by 1 base, with 7 bases between them. Germline V gene lookup returns CDR1 MDHEN and CDR2 SYDVKM. The whole variable domain, remainder taken from reference TRBV28 and TRBJ2-5, is DVKVTQSSRYLVKRTGEKVFLECVQDMDHENMFWYRQDPGLGLRLIYFSYDVKMKEKGDIPEGYSVSREKKERFSLILESASTNQTSMYLCASSLSGLQETQYFGPGTRLLVL.

At least ten counts were recorded for this clonotype. The rearrangement uses TRBV2 and TRBJ2-7; 8 bases align to TRBD1. The CDR3 loop spans 17 amino acids. The ends lost 4 bases at V and 4 bases at J; junction bases unmatched: 15. Germline V gene sequence: CDR1 SNHLY, CDR2 FYNNEI. The CDR3 DNA follows: TGTGCCAGCAGTGGAAGCCCCGGACAGGGAGCATTGTACGAGCAGTACTTC. Protein product: CASSGSPGQGALYEQYF.

V usage is TRBV7-2 and J usage is TRBJ2-5; 9 bases line up with TRBD1. The junction had 8 bases not matched to a gene; V was cut back by 5 bases and J by 4 bases. The CDR3 runs to 15 residues. Germline-derived CDR1 and CDR2 are SGHTA and FQGNSA. CDR3: CASSMTGTGRETQYF. In DNA form, the CDR3 reads TGTGCCAGCAGCATGACCGGGACAGGGAGAGAGACCCAGTACTTC.

This clonotype was counted ten times or more. This chain joins TRBV27 and TRBJ1-2, with TRBD1 matching over 9 bases. The CDR3 has 14 residues. J lost 8 bases, V lost 4 bases, and 8 bases had no gene match. Germline V gene sequence: CDR1 MNHEY, CDR2 SMNVEV (reference sequence). Here the CDR3 DNA reads TGTGCCAGCAGTTCCCCCGGGACAGGGCAGGGCTACACCTTC. Its translation: CASSSPGTGQGYTF.

This rearrangement joins TRBV27 to TRBJ1-2; no definite D call. Germline V gives CDR1 MNHEY, CDR2 SMNVEV (reference sequence). Trimming stripped 8 bases from V and 3 bases from J, with 13 bases between. There are 13 residues in the CDR3. The CDR3 nucleotides are TGTGCCAGCTCCCGCTCCCCCTACTATGGCTACACCTTC. Translated: CASSRSPYYGYTF.

Many counts were recorded for this clonotype. The chain employs TRBV12-3 or TRBV12-4 and TRBJ1-3; the D gene is possibly TRBD1 (6 bases). With 6 bases removed from V and 1 base from J, the gap between germline ends came to 13 bases. This CDR3 comprises 15 residues. Here the CDR3 DNA reads TGTGCCAGCAGGCCTGATACAGGGTCTGGAAACACCATATATTTT. Translation gives CASRPDTGSGNTIYF.

The chain couples TRBV12-5 to TRBJ1-1; 8 bases are a match to TRBD1. The J segment lost 3 bases and the V segment lost 6 bases, leaving 3 bases of the junction unmatched. CDR1 is LGHNT, CDR2 FRNRAP, per germline. This CDR3 region has 13 residues. As DNA, the CDR3 is TGTGCTAGTGGATCGACAGGGGACACTGAAGCTTTCTTT. Encoded protein: CASGSTGDTEAFF.

In this sample, this clonotype turned up many times. The chain employs TRBV6-1 and TRBJ2-5; D gene unclear. Germline V gene lookup returns CDR1 MNHNS and CDR2 SASEGT. The length of the CDR3 is 16 residues. Trimming left V 1 base short and J 9 bases short, with 21 bases between. The CDR3 here is CASSEGTGPPVLAQYF. In DNA form, the CDR3 reads TGTGCCAGCAGTGAAGGGACCGGGCCGCCGGTTCTTGCCCAGTACTTC.

The chain recombines TRBV28 with TRBJ1-1; D possibly corresponds to TRBD1 (5 bases). CDR3 size: 15 residues. Trimming left V 5 bases short and J 5 bases short, with 18 bases between. Germline CDR1 and CDR2: MDHEN and SYDVKM. The CDR3 here is CASSPPIGARTEAFF. CDR3 nucleotide sequence: TGTGCCAGCAGTCCCCCGATAGGGGCCCGAACTGAAGCTTTCTTT.

The rearrangement links TRBV30 to TRBJ1-6, with D maybe TRBD1 (6 bases). Trimming removed 4 bases from V and 6 bases from J, with 10 bases in between. Per the germline V gene, CDR1 is GTSNPN and CDR2 is SVGIG (reference sequence). There are 13 residues in the CDR3. The CDR3, as DNA: TGTGCCTGGACTGTAGGGGGTAATTCACCCCTCCACTTT. The encoded protein is CAWTVGGNSPLHF.

V gene TRBV11-2 combines with J gene TRBJ2-7, with 8 bases that match TRBD1. CDR3 size: 16 residues. Trimming at V came to 5 bases and at J to 1 base, leaving 10 bases not matched to a gene. From germline, CDR1 is SGHAT and CDR2 FQNNGV. DNA for the CDR3: TGTGCCAGCAGCCCCTACCCCGGGACAGGATCCTACGAGCAGTACTTC. Its translation: CASSPYPGTGSYEQYF.

This clonotype was detected ten times or more. The J gene is TRBJ1-1, the V gene TRBV2; D gene uncertain. Germline assignment: CDR1 SNHLY and CDR2 FYNNEI. V lost 2 bases to trimming and J lost 3 bases, with 10 bases between them. The CDR3 has 14 amino acids. The CDR3 DNA sequence: TGTGCCAGCAGTGAACTCTCACTGTACACTGAAGCTTTCTTT. Its protein is CASSELSLYTEAFF.

This clonotype was found many times. This chain connects TRBV27 to TRBJ1-2; 10 bases match TRBD1. CDR1 is MNHEY and CDR2 is SMNVEV in the germline V gene (reference sequence). The CDR3 has 15 residues. V dropped 4 bases and J dropped 8; count of bases not matched to a gene: 10. The CDR3 here is CASSSGPGQGNGYTF. CDR3 sequence (DNA): TGTGCCAGCAGTTCAGGCCCGGGACAGGGGAACGGCTACACCTTC.

There are many counts of this clonotype. The genes are TRBV2 and TRBJ1-5; D gene ambiguous. The CDR3 length is 13 residues. From germline, CDR1 is SNHLY and CDR2 FYNNEI. V was pared by 3 bases and J by 7 bases, with 10 bases between. The CDR3 sequence is CASSEGSGQPQHF. In DNA, the CDR3 is TGTGCCAGCAGTGAGGGATCCGGGCAGCCCCAGCATTTT.

A few counts support this clonotype. The genes are TRBV27 and TRBJ1-5, with D hard to call. This CDR3 has 14 amino acids. Trimming cost V 2 bases and J 4 bases, with 9 bases left between them. Germline V CDR1 and CDR2: MNHEY, SMNVEV (reference sequence). This chain's CDR3 is CASSLAGKNQPQHF. The CDR3, as DNA: TGTGCCAGCAGTTTAGCCGGGAAAAATCAGCCCCAGCATTTT.

This clonotype was counted many times. The genes are TRBV12-3 or TRBV12-4 and TRBJ2-7, with TRBD1 matching 7 bases. Trimming at V came to 4 bases and at J to 3 bases, leaving 9 bases not matched to a gene. CDR3 size: 15 residues. Here the CDR3 DNA reads TGTGCCAGCAGTTATGGGTCGGGACAGATCTACGAGCAGTACTTC. Encoded protein: CASSYGSGQIYEQYF.

This clonotype was observed many times. The V call is TRBV11-3, the J call TRBJ2-5, with D possibly being TRBD1 or TRBD2 (5 bases each). Germline lookup yields CDR1 SGHNT and CDR2 YENEEA. V was shortened by 5 bases and J by 6 bases, with 10 bases between the two germline ends. There are 12 residues in the CDR3. CDR3 in DNA: TGTGCCAGCAGCCCTCCGGGACAGACCCAGTACTTC. It is translated as CASSPPGQTQYF.

The chain uses TRBV6-1 and TRBJ2-7, with 9 bases lining up with TRBD2. The junction had 6 bases not matched to a gene; V was cut back by 1 base and J by 5 bases. The CDR3 length is 15 residues. CDR1 is MNHNS, CDR2 SASEGT, per germline. For the CDR3, the DNA is TGTGCCAGCAGTGAAGGAGGCGGGGGGGCCAACGAGCAGTACTTC. Translating gives CASSEGGGGANEQYF.

The V and J genes are TRBV12-3 or TRBV12-4 and TRBJ1-1; D might be TRBD1 (5 bases). This CDR3 spans 13 amino acids. Trimming removed 8 bases from V and 4 bases from J, with 14 bases in between. The CDR3 DNA follows: TGTGCCAGCTTTCTTGGGGGACTCACTGAAGCTTTCTTT. It encodes CASFLGGLTEAFF.

A word on this clonotype: A clone one base away is much larger, so this may be a read error. This chain joins TRBV5-4 and TRBJ1-2, with D possibly TRBD1 on 6 matching bases. Germline lookup yields CDR1 SGHNT and CDR2 YYREEE (reference sequence). The CDR3 runs to 15 residues. CDR3 in DNA: TGTGCCAGCAGCTTGGCCCCCGGTGGGACACGAGTTGTTCTCTTC. It specifies CASSLAPGGTRVVLF.

This clonotype was seen ten or more times. This sequence joins TRBV27 and TRBJ2-7; 7 bases match TRBD1. CDR3 length: 14 amino acids. The ends lost 2 bases at V and 3 bases at J; junction bases unmatched: 4. Looked up from germline, CDR1 is MNHEY and CDR2 is SMNVEV (reference sequence). The CDR3 spells CASSLGDSLYEQYF. The CDR3, as DNA: TGTGCCAGCAGTTTAGGGGACAGCCTCTACGAGCAGTACTTC.

This clonotype was seen at least ten times. The genes are TRBV11-2 and TRBJ1-5; 9 bases map to TRBD1. This CDR3 spans 15 amino acids. Germline CDR1 is SGHAT and CDR2 is FQNNGV. The V gene end was trimmed by 5 bases and the J gene end by 7 bases; junction bases not matched to a gene: 9. CDR3: CASSQRTGVGQPQHF. The CDR3 DNA follows: TGTGCCAGCAGCCAGAGGACAGGGGTCGGACAGCCCCAGCATTTT.

This clonotype occurred once. The chain uses TRBV20-1 and TRBJ2-7; tentative D call: TRBD1 (6 bases). There are 13 residues in the CDR3. CDR1 and CDR2 (germline): DFQATT, SNEGSKA (reference sequence). V lost 1 base, J lost 3 bases, and 10 bases lay in between. CDR3 nucleotide sequence: TGCAGTGCTAGAGGGCGGACAGACTACGAGCAGTACTTC. As protein: CSARGRTDYEQYF.

This clonotype came up many times. The chain has TRBV30 and TRBJ1-2; D gene unclear. Germline V CDR1 and CDR2: GTSNPN, SVGIG (reference sequence). Between the trimmed V and J ends, which lost 0 bases and 10 bases, there was a span of 12 bases. The CDR3 loop spans 12 amino acids. The CDR3 protein is CAWSVGSGDYTF. DNA for the CDR3: TGTGCCTGGAGTGTGGGGTCGGGTGACTACACCTTC. Complete variable domain (other parts from reference TRBV30 and TRBJ1-2): SQTIHQWPATLVQPVGSPLSLECTVEGTSNPNLYWYRQAAGRGLQLLFYSVGIGQISSEVPQNLSASRPQDRQFILSSKKLLLSDSGFYLCAWSVGSGDYTFGSGTRLTVV.

This clonotype occurred many times. The chain couples TRBV2 to TRBJ2-5; D is undetermined. CDR3 size: 14 residues. Germline V gives CDR1 SNHLY, CDR2 FYNNEI. Trimming took 3 bases from V and 3 from J, leaving 11 bases between them. This chain's CDR3 is CASSDEVSKETQYF. CDR3 sequence (DNA): TGTGCCAGCAGTGACGAGGTCTCTAAAGAGACCCAGTACTTC.